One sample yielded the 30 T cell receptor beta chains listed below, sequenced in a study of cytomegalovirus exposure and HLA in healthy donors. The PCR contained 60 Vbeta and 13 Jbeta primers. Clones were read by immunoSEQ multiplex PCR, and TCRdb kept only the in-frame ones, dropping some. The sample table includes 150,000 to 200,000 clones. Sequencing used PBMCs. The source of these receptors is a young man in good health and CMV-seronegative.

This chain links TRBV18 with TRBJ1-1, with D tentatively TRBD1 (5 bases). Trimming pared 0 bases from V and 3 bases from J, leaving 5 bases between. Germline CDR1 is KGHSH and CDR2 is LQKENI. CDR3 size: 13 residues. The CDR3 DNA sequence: TGTGCCAGCTCACCACCGGGGCACACTGAAGCTTTCTTT. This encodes CASSPPGHTEAFF.

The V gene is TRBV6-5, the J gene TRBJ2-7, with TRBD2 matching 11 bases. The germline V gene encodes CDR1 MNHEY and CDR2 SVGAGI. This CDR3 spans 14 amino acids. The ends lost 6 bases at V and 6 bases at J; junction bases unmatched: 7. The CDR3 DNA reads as TGTGCCAGCAGACGTCCGGGACTAGCGGCCGAGCAGTACTTC. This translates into CASRRPGLAAEQYF.

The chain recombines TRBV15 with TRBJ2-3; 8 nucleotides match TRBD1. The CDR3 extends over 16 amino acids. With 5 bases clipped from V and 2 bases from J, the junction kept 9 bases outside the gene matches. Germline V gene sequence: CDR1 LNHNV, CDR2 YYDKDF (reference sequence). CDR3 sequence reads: CATSPSTGVVTDTQYF. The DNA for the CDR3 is TGTGCCACCAGCCCCTCGACAGGGGTGGTCACAGATACGCAGTATTTT.

In nucleotides, the CDR3 is TGTGCCAGCAGTCCTCCCCAGGGATCCGCCCTGGGTGGCTACACCTTC. This encodes CASSPPQGSALGGYTF. V gene TRBV9 combines with J gene TRBJ1-2; a possible D gene is TRBD1 (5 bases). The V gene's germline CDR1 is SGDLS and CDR2 YYNGEE. The CDR3 runs to 16 residues. Trimming removed 5 bases from V and 7 bases from J, with 24 bases in between. The whole variable domain, filled in from reference TRBV9 and TRBJ1-2, reads DSGVTQTPKHLITATGQRVTLRCSPRSGDLSVYWYQQSLDQGLQFLIQYYNGEERAKGNILERFSAQQFPDLHSELNLSSLELGDSALYFCASSPPQGSALGGYTFGSGTRLTVV.

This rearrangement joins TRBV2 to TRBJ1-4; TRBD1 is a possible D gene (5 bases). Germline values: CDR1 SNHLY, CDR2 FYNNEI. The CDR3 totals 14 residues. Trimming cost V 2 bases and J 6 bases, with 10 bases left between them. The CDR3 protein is CASSEIQGYEKLFF. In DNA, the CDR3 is TGTGCCAGCAGTGAAATTCAGGGATATGAAAAACTGTTTTTT.

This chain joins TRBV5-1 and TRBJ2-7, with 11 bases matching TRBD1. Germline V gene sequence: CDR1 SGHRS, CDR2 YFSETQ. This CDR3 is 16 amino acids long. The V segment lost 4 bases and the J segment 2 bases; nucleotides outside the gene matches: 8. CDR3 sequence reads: CASSLRVGQGAYEQYF. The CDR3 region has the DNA TGCGCCAGCAGCCTCCGAGTGGGACAGGGGGCCTACGAGCAGTACTTC.

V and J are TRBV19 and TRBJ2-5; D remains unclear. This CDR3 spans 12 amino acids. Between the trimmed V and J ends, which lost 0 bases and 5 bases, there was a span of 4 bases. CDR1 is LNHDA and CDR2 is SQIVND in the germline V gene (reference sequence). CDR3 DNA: TGTGCCAGTAGTATAGATGAGGAGACCCAGTACTTC. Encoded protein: CASSIDEETQYF.

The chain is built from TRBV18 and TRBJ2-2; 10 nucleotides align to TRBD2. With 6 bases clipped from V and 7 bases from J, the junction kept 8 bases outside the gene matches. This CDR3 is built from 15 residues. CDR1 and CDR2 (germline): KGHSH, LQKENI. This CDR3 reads CASSESGRAVGELFF. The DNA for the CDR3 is TGTGCCAGCTCGGAGAGCGGGAGGGCCGTCGGGGAGCTGTTTTTT.

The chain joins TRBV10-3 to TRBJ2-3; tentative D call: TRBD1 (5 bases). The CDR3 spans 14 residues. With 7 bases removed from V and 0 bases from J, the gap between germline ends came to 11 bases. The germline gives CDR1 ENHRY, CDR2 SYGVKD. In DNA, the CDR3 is TGTGCCATCAATGCCCAGGGAAGCACAGATACGCAGTATTTT. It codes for CAINAQGSTDTQYF.

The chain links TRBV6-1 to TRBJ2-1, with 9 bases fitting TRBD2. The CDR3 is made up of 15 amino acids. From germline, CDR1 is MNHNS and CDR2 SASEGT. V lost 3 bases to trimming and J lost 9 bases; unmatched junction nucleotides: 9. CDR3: CASSEASGKSGEQFF. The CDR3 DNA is TGTGCCAGCAGTGAGGCTAGCGGGAAGTCTGGTGAGCAGTTCTTC.

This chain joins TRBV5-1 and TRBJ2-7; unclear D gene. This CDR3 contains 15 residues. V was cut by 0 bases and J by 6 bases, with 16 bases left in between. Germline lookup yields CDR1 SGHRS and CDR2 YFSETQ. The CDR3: CASSLGLPPSGEQYF. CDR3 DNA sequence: TGCGCCAGCAGCTTGGGACTCCCGCCCTCCGGCGAGCAGTACTTC.

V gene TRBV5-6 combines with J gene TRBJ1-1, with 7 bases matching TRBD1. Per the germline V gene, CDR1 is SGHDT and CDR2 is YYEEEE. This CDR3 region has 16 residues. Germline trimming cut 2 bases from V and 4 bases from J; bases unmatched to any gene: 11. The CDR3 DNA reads TGTGCCAGCAGCTTTATGACAGGGATTAGGAGCACTGAAGCTTTCTTT. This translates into CASSFMTGIRSTEAFF.

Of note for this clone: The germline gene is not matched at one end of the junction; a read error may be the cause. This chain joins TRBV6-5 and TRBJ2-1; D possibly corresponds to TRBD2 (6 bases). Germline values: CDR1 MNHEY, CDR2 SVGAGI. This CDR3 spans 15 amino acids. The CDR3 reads CASSQDYLSHNEQFF. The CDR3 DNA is TGTGCCAGCAGCCAGGACTACCTCTCCCACAATGAGCAGTTCTTC.

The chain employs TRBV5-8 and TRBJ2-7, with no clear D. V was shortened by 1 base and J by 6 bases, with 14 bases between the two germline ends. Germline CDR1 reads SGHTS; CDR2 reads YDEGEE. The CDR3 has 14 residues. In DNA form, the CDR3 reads TGTGCCAGCAGCTTGTTGCAACCGGGTAGCGAGCAGTACTTC. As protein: CASSLLQPGSEQYF.

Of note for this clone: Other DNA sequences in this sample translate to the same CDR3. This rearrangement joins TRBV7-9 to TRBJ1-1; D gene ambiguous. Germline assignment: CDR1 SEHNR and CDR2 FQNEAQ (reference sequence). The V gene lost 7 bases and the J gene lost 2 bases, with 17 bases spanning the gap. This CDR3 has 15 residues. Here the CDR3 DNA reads TGTGCCAGCACCCCGGGAGGAGGGCTCAACACTGAAGCTTTCTTT. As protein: CASTPGGGLNTEAFF.

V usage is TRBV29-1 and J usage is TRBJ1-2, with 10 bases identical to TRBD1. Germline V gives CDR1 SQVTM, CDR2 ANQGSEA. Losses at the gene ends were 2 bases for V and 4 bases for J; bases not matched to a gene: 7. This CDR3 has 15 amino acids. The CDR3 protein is CSVETRTGGAYGYTF. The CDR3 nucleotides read TGCAGCGTTGAAACTAGGACAGGGGGAGCCTATGGCTACACCTTC.

The CDR3 here is CASSPFGAGRLNEQFF. CDR3 bases: TGTGCCAGCAGCCCTTTTGGTGCGGGGCGTCTCAATGAGCAGTTCTTC. This chain uses TRBV5-6 with TRBJ2-1; a weak D match, TRBD2 (6 bases). This CDR3 spans 16 amino acids. The V gene's germline CDR1 is SGHDT and CDR2 YYEEEE. Trimming left V 4 bases short and J 6 bases short, with 20 bases between.

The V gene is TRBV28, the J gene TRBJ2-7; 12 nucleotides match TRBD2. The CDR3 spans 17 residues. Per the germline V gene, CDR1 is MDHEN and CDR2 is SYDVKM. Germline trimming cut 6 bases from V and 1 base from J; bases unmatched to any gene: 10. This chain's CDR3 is CASSTQSGTSGSYEQYF. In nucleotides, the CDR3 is TGTGCCAGCAGCACCCAATCAGGGACTAGCGGGTCCTACGAGCAGTACTTC.

The CDR3 sequence: CASSLLAEYTDTQYF. DNA of the CDR3: TGTGCCAGCAGTTTACTAGCGGAGTACACAGATACGCAGTATTTT. The chain uses TRBV2 and TRBJ2-3, with 8 bases lining up with TRBD2. Germline V gene data show CDR1 as SNHLY and CDR2 as FYNNEI. Trimming took 5 bases from V and 2 from J; bases not matched to a gene: 6. The CDR3 loop spans 15 amino acids.

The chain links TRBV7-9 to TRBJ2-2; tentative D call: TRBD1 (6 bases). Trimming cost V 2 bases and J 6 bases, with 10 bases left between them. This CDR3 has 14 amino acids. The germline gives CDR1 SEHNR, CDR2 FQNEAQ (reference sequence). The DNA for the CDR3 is TGTGCCAGCAGCTTACAGGGGCCGGCCGGGGAGCTGTTTTTT. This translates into CASSLQGPAGELFF.

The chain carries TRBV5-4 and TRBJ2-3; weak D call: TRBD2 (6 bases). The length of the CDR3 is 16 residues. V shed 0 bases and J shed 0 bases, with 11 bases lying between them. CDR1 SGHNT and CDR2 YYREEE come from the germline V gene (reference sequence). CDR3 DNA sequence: TGTGCCAGCAGCTTGGCTCCAGCGGGTAGCACAGATACGCAGTATTTT. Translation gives CASSLAPAGSTDTQYF. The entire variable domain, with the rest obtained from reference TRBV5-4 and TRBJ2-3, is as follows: ETGVTQSPTHLIKTRGQQVTLRCSSQSGHNTVSWYQQALGQGPQFIFQYYREEENGRGNFPPRFSGLQFPNYSSELNVNALELDDSALYLCASSLAPAGSTDTQYFGPGTRLTVL.

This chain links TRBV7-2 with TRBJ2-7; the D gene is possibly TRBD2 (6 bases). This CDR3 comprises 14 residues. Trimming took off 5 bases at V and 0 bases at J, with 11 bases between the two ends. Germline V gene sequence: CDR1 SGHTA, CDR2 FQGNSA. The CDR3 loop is CASSKRRGSYEQYF. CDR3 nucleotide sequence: TGTGCCAGCAGCAAACGGAGGGGCTCCTACGAGCAGTACTTC.

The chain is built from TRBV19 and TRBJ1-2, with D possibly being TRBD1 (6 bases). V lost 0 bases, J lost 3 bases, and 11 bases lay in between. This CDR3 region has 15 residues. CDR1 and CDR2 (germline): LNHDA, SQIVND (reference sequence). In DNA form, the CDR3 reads TGTGCCAGTAGTATAGATCTCCAGGGGCACTATGGCTACACCTTC. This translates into CASSIDLQGHYGYTF.

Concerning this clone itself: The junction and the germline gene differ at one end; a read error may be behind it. The CDR3 coding sequence is TGTGCCGCCAGCAGAGGACAGTTTGCAACTAATGAAAAACTGTTTTTT. It codes for CAASRGQFATNEKLFF. This chain links TRBV15 with TRBJ1-4, with TRBD1 as a possible D gene (6 bases). Looked up from germline, CDR1 is LNHNV and CDR2 is YYDKDF (reference sequence). This CDR3 spans 16 amino acids.

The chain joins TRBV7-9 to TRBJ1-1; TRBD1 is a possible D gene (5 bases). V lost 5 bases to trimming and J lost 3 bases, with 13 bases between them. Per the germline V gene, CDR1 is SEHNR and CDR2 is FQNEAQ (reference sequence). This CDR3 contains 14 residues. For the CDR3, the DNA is TGTGCCAGCAGCGCAGACAGCTGGGACACTGAAGCTTTCTTT. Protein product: CASSADSWDTEAFF.

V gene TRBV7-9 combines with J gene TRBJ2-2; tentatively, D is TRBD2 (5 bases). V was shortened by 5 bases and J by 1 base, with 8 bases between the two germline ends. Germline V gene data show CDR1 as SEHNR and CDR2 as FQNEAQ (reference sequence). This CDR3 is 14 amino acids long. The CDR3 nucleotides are TGTGCCAGCAGCGTTGGGAGGAACACCGGGGAGCTGTTTTTT. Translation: CASSVGRNTGELFF.

The CDR3 nucleotides read TGCGCCAGCAGCTCGCCGGGACAGGTGGGCGAGCAGTTCTTC. Its translation is CASSSPGQVGEQFF. The chain recombines TRBV5-1 with TRBJ2-1, with 8 bases aligning to TRBD1. This CDR3 is built from 14 residues. The germline CDR1 and CDR2 sequences are SGHRS and YFSETQ. V was clipped by 3 bases and J by 10 bases; unmatched bases: 9.

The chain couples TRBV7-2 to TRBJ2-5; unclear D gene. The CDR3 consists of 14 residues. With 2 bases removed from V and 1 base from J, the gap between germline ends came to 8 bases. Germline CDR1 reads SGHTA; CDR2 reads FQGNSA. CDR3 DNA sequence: TGTGCCAGCAGCTTATACCAGTCCCAAGAGACCCAGTACTTC. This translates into CASSLYQSQETQYF.

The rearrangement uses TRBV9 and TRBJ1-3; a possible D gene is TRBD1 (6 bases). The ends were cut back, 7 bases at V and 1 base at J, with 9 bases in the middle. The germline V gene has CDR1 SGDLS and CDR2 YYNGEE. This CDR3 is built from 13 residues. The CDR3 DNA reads TGTGCCAGCTTAGACAGGTCTGGAAACACCATATATTTT. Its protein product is CASLDRSGNTIYF.

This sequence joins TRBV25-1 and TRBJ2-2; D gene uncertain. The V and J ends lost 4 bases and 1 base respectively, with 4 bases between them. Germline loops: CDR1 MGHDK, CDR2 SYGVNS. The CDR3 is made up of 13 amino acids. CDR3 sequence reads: CASSALNTGELFF. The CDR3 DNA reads TGTGCCAGCAGTGCCCTGAACACCGGGGAGCTGTTTTTT.